The rows below give T cell receptor beta chains drawn from one sample of a study of cytomegalovirus exposure and HLA in healthy donors. The table came from immunoSEQ multiplex PCR; TCRdb's copy has only in-frame clones and leaves some out. This sample has 150,000 to 200,000 clones, with roughly 85% found just once. The sequenced material came from PBMCs. The source is a man between 18 and 35 years old in good health and CMV-seropositive. Both conserved end residues are part of each CDR3. A D gene is named only where the DNA matches it firmly. Clone size is shown for a subset of rows, as once, few, many or a class of expanded clone.

>TRBJ2-1|TRBV9|-|-
TGTGCCAGCAGCGTAGGCGGGGTCAGGGGGAATGAGCAGTTCTTC
CASSVGGVRGNEQFF
>TRBJ1-1|TRBV6-5|-|-
TGTGCCAGCATCTCAGGAGCCAGGGGATTCCCTGGAGCTTTCTTT
CASISGARGFPGAFF
>TRBJ2-7|TRBV5-6|-|-
TGTGCCAGCACCGATAAGGGGTGGTACGGGCAGCCCTACGAGCAGTACTTC
CASTDKGWYGQPYEQYF
>TRBJ1-1|TRBV28|-|-
TGTGCCAGCAGTTTACGTGGAGGGCTTGAAGCTTTCTTT
CASSLRGGLEAFF
>TRBJ1-1|TRBV5-4|-|-
TGTGCCAGCAGCCCCGGGGGGACCGCGAACACTGAAGCTTTCTTT
CASSPGGTANTEAFF
>TRBJ1-2|TRBV5-6|-|-
TGTGCCAGCAGCTCACGTCATTTAAGGGGCGCAAGTGGCTACACCTTC
CASSSRHLRGASGYTF
>TRBJ2-7|TRBV4-1|TRBD2|-
TGCGCCAGCAGCCAAGTACTAGCGGGGGGGTCCTACGAGCAGTACTTC
CASSQVLAGGSYEQYF
>TRBJ1-6|TRBV6-1|TRBD1|-
TGTGCCAGCAGTGCCCTTTCCGGGACAGGGATTTTCAATTCACCCCTCCACTTT
CASSALSGTGIFNSPLHF
>TRBJ1-6|TRBV6-6|-|-
TGTGCCAGCAGCGATAGACGGGGGTCAAATTCACCCCTCCACTTT
CASSDRRGSNSPLHF
>TRBJ2-5|TRBV28|-|once
TGTGCCAGCAGCAGCAGGGATGGAGAGACCCAGTACTTC
CASSSRDGETQYF
>TRBJ1-2|TRBV19|-|once
TGTGCCAGTAGTTCACGGACAGCGCGGGCTAACTATGGCTACACCTTC
CASSSRTARANYGYTF
>TRBJ1-1|TRBV28|TRBD1|-
TGTGCCAGCAGTTTTGATTACCTACAGGGGGGAGTGAACACTGAAGCTTTCTTT
CASSFDYLQGGVNTEAFF
>TRBJ1-1|TRBV18|-|-
TGTGCCAGCTCGTCAATGGACAGCGTCATGAACACTGAAGCTTTCTTT
CASSSMDSVMNTEAFF
>TRBJ2-7|TRBV11-2|-|-
TGTGCCAGCAGCTTAGACGCCTACGAGCAGTACTTC
CASSLDAYEQYF
>TRBJ1-2|TRBV27|-|-
TGTGCCAGCAGTCTCCCCCAGGGCGAGGGCTACACCTTC
CASSLPQGEGYTF
>TRBJ2-5|TRBV6-6|-|once
TGTGCCAGCAGAGAAAGCTTAGGACAGTCCAGAGAGACCCAGTACTTC
CASRESLGQSRETQYF
>TRBJ1-4|TRBV5-5|-|few
TGTGCCAGCAGCTCGTTAAATGAAAAACTGTTTTTT
CASSSLNEKLFF
>TRBJ1-1|TRBV7-8|-|once
TGTGCCAGCAGCTTCCAAATGGGGGCGTATTGGGGAAGGGACACTGAAGCTTTCTTT
CASSFQMGAYWGRDTEAFF
>TRBJ1-1|TRBV19|-|-
TGTGCCAGCGCGACAGCCTTGAACACTGAAGCTTTCTTT
CASATALNTEAFF
>TRBJ1-1|TRBV19|TRBD1|-
TGTGCCAGTAGTTCCTCCCCGGGACAGGGGGTATCGGGGACTGAAGCTTTCTTT
CASSSSPGQGVSGTEAFF
>TRBJ2-7|TRBV5-6|TRBD1|-
TGTGCCAGCAGCGGCAGATACCTTCGGACAGGTCCTTCGGGGGAGCAGTACTTC
CASSGRYLRTGPSGEQYF
>TRBJ1-5|TRBV13|TRBD1|-
TGTGCCAGCAGCTTAGGGGGACAGGGTGGTCAGCCCCAGCATTTT
CASSLGGQGGQPQHF
>TRBJ2-7|TRBV28|-|-
TGTGCCAGCCAGACAGAGAGTTTTTTGGGCGAGCAGTACTTC
CASQTESFLGEQYF
>TRBJ2-6|TRBV9|TRBD2|-
TGTGCCAGCAGTGGAGGGCGGGGGTATCGCTCTGGGGCCAACGTCCTGACTTTC
CASSGGRGYRSGANVLTF
>TRBJ2-1|TRBV5-1|TRBD2|-
TGCGCCAGCAGCTCCGGGGGGGCCAATGAGCAGTTCTTC
CASSSGGANEQFF
>TRBJ1-1|TRBV4-2|-|-
TGTGCCAGCAGCCAAGAAAGGGGGGAAGCTTTCTTT
CASSQERGEAFF
>TRBJ2-5|TRBV2|TRBD1|few
TGTGCCAGCAGTGAAACCGACAGGGGAGGGACCCAGTACTTC
CASSETDRGGTQYF
>TRBJ2-1|TRBV27|-|-
TGTGCCAGCAGTTTATTTAGCGCTAGCTCCTACAATGAGCAGTTCTTC
CASSLFSASSYNEQFF
>TRBJ1-1|TRBV11-2|TRBD1|-
TGTGCCAGCAGCGTAGACAGGGGGCAAACTGAAGCTTTCTTT
CASSVDRGQTEAFF
>TRBJ1-2|TRBV5-4|TRBD1|-
TGTGCCAGCAGGCTAACAGGGGGGGGCGGCTACACCTTC
CASRLTGGGGYTF
>TRBJ2-6|TRBV25-1|-|-
TGTGCCAGCAGTCCGGCTGGGGCCAACGTCCTGACTTTC
CASSPAGANVLTF
>TRBJ2-1|TRBV5-6|-|-
TGTGCCAGCAGCTTGGCTAGTGGGTCCTACAATGAGCAGTTCTTC
CASSLASGSYNEQFF
>TRBJ1-2|TRBV7-2|TRBD1|once
TGTGCCAGCAGCACCAGGACAGGGGGCCTTGATGGCTACACCTTC
CASSTRTGGLDGYTF
>TRBJ1-1|TRBV6-5|-|-
TGTGCCAGCAGTTACTCGGAGGGGACGAGGAACACTGAAGCTTTCTTT
CASSYSEGTRNTEAFF
>TRBJ1-4|TRBV6-1|TRBD1|-
TGTGCCAGCAGAGTGACAGGGGCTAATGAAAAACTGTTTTTT
CASRVTGANEKLFF
>TRBJ2-7|TRBV13|-|-
TGTGCCAGCAGCTTAGCGGGAGCTTCCTACGAGCAGTACTTC
CASSLAGASYEQYF
>TRBJ2-7|TRBV11-2|TRBD2|-
TGTGCCAGCAGCCCGGGGGAGGGACTAACCTACGAGCAGTACTTC
CASSPGEGLTYEQYF
>TRBJ1-4|TRBV10-2|TRBD1|-
TGCGCCAGCAGTGAAGGGACAGGGTTTGAAAAACTGTTTTTT
CASSEGTGFEKLFF